These T cell receptor beta chains were read from a single sample in a study of radiation and T cells in renal cell carcinoma. Libraries were prepared by immunoSEQ multiplex PCR; TCRdb keeps only in-frame clonotypes and omits some of them. Altogether some 26,000 clones are present, roughly 80% being singletons, with the ten largest covering around 32%. Source: blood, taken from a patient whose treatment included radiotherapy and nephrectomy. The receptor set was obtained from a man in his sixties with renal cell carcinoma. The CDR3 runs from the conserved cysteine through the conserved F or W. A D gene is named only where the DNA matches it firmly. For some rows the clone size is stated as once, few or many, or as a class when expanded; others skip it.

cdr3_length | j_call | clone_size | v_call | d_call | cdr3_aa | cdr3_nt
16 | TRBJ2-2 | - | TRBV11-3 | TRBD1 | CASSPRTGGNSGELFF | TGTGCCAGCAGCCCCAGGACAGGGGGCAATTCCGGGGAGCTGTTTTTT
16 | TRBJ1-5 | few | TRBV7-8 | TRBD1 | CASSLPGQGDGQPQHF | TGTGCCAGCAGCCTACCGGGACAGGGGGACGGTCAGCCCCAGCATTTT
14 | TRBJ2-1 | - | TRBV7-6 | TRBD2 | CASSRDPTSDEQFF | TGTGCCAGCAGCCGCGACCCTACTAGCGATGAGCAGTTCTTC
18 | TRBJ2-5 | few | TRBV10-3 | - | CAISESIWGRGPQETQYF | TGTGCCATCAGTGAGTCGATTTGGGGCCGGGGACCCCAAGAGACCCAGTACTTC
13 | TRBJ1-3 | - | TRBV15 | - | CATSRHLSYTIYF | TGTGCCACCAGCAGGCACCTTTCTTACACCATATATTTT
15 | TRBJ1-2 | - | TRBV6-6 | - | CASSYSIPPLYGYTF | TGTGCCAGCAGTTACTCGATCCCTCCTCTCTATGGCTACACCTTC
12 | TRBJ2-5 | - | TRBV7-9 | - | CASSLRVETQYF | TGTGCCAGCAGCTTAAGGGTTGAGACCCAGTACTTC
14 | TRBJ2-3 | few | TRBV5-1 | - | CASSTYLATDTQYF | TGCGCCAGCAGTACATATCTAGCAACAGATACGCAGTATTTT
13 | TRBJ2-7 | - | TRBV18 | TRBD1 | CASSQGQAYEQYF | TGTGCCAGCTCACAAGGACAGGCCTACGAGCAGTACTTC
16 | TRBJ2-1 | once | TRBV5-1 | TRBD2 | CASSLGGLAAYNEQFF | TGCGCCAGCAGCTTGGGGGGACTAGCGGCCTACAATGAGCAGTTCTTC
13 | TRBJ1-1 | - | TRBV7-6 | - | CASSLSQRTEAFF | TGTGCCAGCAGCCTGTCTCAGAGAACTGAAGCTTTCTTT
15 | TRBJ1-5 | few | TRBV18 | - | CASSPLGSGLQPQHF | TGTGCCAGCTCACCGCTGGGGTCGGGGCTTCAGCCCCAGCATTTT
19 | TRBJ2-2 | - | TRBV6-1 | TRBD2 | CASSEVGWVAGGFTGELFF | TGTGCCAGCAGTGAAGTCGGCTGGGTAGCGGGAGGGTTCACCGGGGAGCTGTTTTTT
17 | TRBJ2-7 | - | TRBV14 | TRBD2 | CASSRPGTSGRPYEQYF | TGTGCCAGCAGCCGACCCGGGACTAGCGGGAGACCCTACGAGCAGTACTTC
14 | TRBJ2-7 | - | TRBV2 | TRBD2 | CASRALAGVEEQYF | TGTGCCAGCAGAGCACTAGCGGGAGTTGAGGAGCAGTACTTC
13 | TRBJ1-1 | once | TRBV2 | - | CASSETEGGGAFF | TGTGCCAGCAGTGAAACGGAGGGTGGAGGGGCTTTCTTT
12 | TRBJ1-2 | - | TRBV7-7 | - | CASSLVGPGYTF | TGTGCCAGCAGCTTAGTGGGTCCCGGCTACACCTTC
15 | TRBJ2-7 | medium-sized | TRBV19 | - | CASSPLEGTSYEQYF | TGTGCCAGTAGCCCCTTGGAGGGGACCTCCTACGAGCAGTACTTC
15 | TRBJ1-1 | - | TRBV30 | - | CAWSSTQGRNTEAFF | TGTGCCTGGAGTTCGACTCAGGGGAGGAACACTGAAGCTTTCTTT
16 | TRBJ2-7 | - | TRBV7-2 | TRBD2 | CASSFDFGGSSYEQYF | TGTGCCAGCAGCTTCGATTTCGGCGGGAGCTCCTACGAGCAGTACTTC
13 | TRBJ2-5 | - | TRBV6-5 | - | CASLHPGAETQYF | TGTGCCAGCCTCCATCCAGGGGCAGAGACCCAGTACTTC
15 | TRBJ2-1 | - | TRBV7-9 | TRBD2 | CATPTSGSSYNEQFF | TGTGCCACCCCGACTAGCGGGTCCTCATACAATGAGCAGTTCTTC
16 | TRBJ2-5 | - | TRBV7-6 | TRBD1 | CASSLTRQGARETQYF | TGTGCCAGCAGCTTAACGCGACAGGGGGCAAGGGAGACCCAGTACTTC
16 | TRBJ2-1 | - | TRBV27 | TRBD2 | CASRLAGTSSYNEQFF | TGTGCCAGCAGACTAGCGGGAACGAGCTCCTACAATGAGCAGTTCTTC
14 | TRBJ2-1 | - | TRBV7-3 | TRBD2 | CASSSGLAVREQFF | TGTGCCAGCAGCTCGGGACTAGCCGTTCGTGAGCAGTTCTTC
15 | TRBJ1-2 | - | TRBV19 | TRBD1 | CASTPGQGKRYGYTF | TGTGCCAGTACTCCGGGACAGGGAAAACGGTATGGCTACACCTTC
16 | TRBJ2-1 | - | TRBV30 | - | CAWSGPQGASYNEQFF | TGTGCCTGGAGCGGCCCCCAGGGCGCTTCCTACAATGAGCAGTTCTTC
15 | TRBJ2-1 | - | TRBV30 | - | CAWSVRGWGSNEQFF | TGTGCCTGGAGTGTCCGCGGCTGGGGATCTAATGAGCAGTTCTTC
14 | TRBJ2-7 | - | TRBV7-2 | - | CASSTSLEDYEQYF | TGTGCCAGCTCTACCTCACTAGAAGATTACGAGCAGTACTTC
17 | TRBJ1-3 | - | TRBV9 | TRBD1 | CASSARGQPNSGNTIYF | TGTGCCAGCAGCGCCCGGGGACAGCCTAACTCTGGAAACACCATATATTTT
16 | TRBJ2-1 | - | TRBV7-9 | - | CASSLRPLATYNEQFF | TGTGCCAGCAGCTTAAGACCACTAGCAACCTACAATGAGCAGTTCTTC
11 | TRBJ2-1 | - | TRBV9 | - | CASSLDVEQFF | TGTGCCAGCAGCTTGGACGTCGAGCAGTTCTTC
16 | TRBJ2-3 | - | TRBV18 | TRBD2 | CASSPTGGTGTDTQYF | TGTGCCAGCTCACCAACCGGGGGGACCGGAACAGATACGCAGTATTTT
13 | TRBJ2-5 | - | TRBV9 | - | CASSGQGFETQYF | TGTGCCAGCAGCGGCCAGGGGTTTGAGACCCAGTACTTC
14 | TRBJ2-1 | - | TRBV9 | - | CASSVTPQGGEQFF | TGTGCCAGCAGCGTAACGCCTCAGGGGGGTGAGCAGTTCTTC
15 | TRBJ2-7 | once | TRBV5-5 | - | CASSHRDGRSYEQYF | TGTGCCAGCAGCCACCGGGACGGACGCTCCTACGAGCAGTACTTC
14 | TRBJ2-7 | medium-sized | TRBV27 | - | CASTPVFSSYEQYF | TGTGCCAGCACCCCAGTTTTTAGCTCCTACGAGCAGTACTTC
13 | TRBJ1-2 | once | TRBV9 | TRBD1 | CASSIGTGDRATF | TGTGCCAGCAGCATCGGGACAGGGGATCGAGCCACCTTC
13 | TRBJ2-7 | medium-sized | TRBV7-6 | - | CASSSGPNYEQYF | TGTGCCAGCAGCTCGGGACCAAACTACGAGCAGTACTTC
13 | TRBJ2-7 | - | TRBV21-1 | - | CASSWDIAYEQYF | TGTGCCAGCAGTTGGGACATCGCCTACGAGCAGTACTTC
14 | TRBJ2-7 | - | TRBV30 | - | CAWRQLANTYEQYF | TGTGCCTGGAGACAGCTAGCGAATACCTACGAGCAGTACTTC
18 | TRBJ1-5 | few | TRBV15 | - | CATSGDPKGRALGQPQHF | TGTGCCACCAGCGGGGATCCAAAGGGCAGGGCCTTAGGGCAGCCCCAGCATTTT
14 | TRBJ2-7 | few | TRBV7-9 | TRBD2 | CASSLSGREDEQYF | TGTGCCAGCAGCTTAAGCGGGAGGGAAGACGAGCAGTACTTC
16 | TRBJ1-5 | - | TRBV4-2 | - | CASSLNAVRNNQPQHF | TGTGCCAGCAGCCTTAATGCCGTACGGAACAATCAGCCCCAGCATTTT
16 | TRBJ1-1 | few | TRBV5-1 | - | CASSLFSGGYNTEAFF | TGCGCCAGCAGCTTGTTTTCTGGGGGCTATAACACTGAAGCTTTCTTT
12 | TRBJ2-7 | - | TRBV5-6 | - | CASSLVLGEQYF | TGTGCCAGCAGCTTAGTTTTGGGCGAGCAGTACTTC
15 | TRBJ2-1 | - | TRBV5-1 | TRBD2 | CASSLGTSEALEQFF | TGCGCCAGCAGCTTAGGGACTAGCGAGGCGCTTGAGCAGTTCTTC
15 | TRBJ1-1 | - | TRBV5-4 | TRBD1 | CASRATGTGNTEAFF | TGTGCCAGCAGAGCCACCGGGACAGGGAACACTGAAGCTTTCTTT
16 | TRBJ1-4 | - | TRBV7-2 | TRBD1 | CASSLQGAVSNEKLFF | TGTGCCAGCAGCTTACAGGGGGCCGTCTCTAATGAAAAACTGTTTTTT
15 | TRBJ2-3 | - | TRBV5-8 | TRBD2 | CASSLPSGSEYTQYF | TGTGCCAGCAGCTTGCCTAGCGGGAGTGAATATACGCAGTATTTT
15 | TRBJ2-5 | - | TRBV5-4 | TRBD2 | CASSSPTSGQETQYF | TGTGCCAGCAGCTCCCCGACTAGCGGACAAGAGACCCAGTACTTC
15 | TRBJ1-4 | - | TRBV25-1 | - | CASSGGRSAGEKLFF | TGTGCCAGCAGTGGAGGAAGGAGTGCGGGTGAAAAACTGTTTTTT